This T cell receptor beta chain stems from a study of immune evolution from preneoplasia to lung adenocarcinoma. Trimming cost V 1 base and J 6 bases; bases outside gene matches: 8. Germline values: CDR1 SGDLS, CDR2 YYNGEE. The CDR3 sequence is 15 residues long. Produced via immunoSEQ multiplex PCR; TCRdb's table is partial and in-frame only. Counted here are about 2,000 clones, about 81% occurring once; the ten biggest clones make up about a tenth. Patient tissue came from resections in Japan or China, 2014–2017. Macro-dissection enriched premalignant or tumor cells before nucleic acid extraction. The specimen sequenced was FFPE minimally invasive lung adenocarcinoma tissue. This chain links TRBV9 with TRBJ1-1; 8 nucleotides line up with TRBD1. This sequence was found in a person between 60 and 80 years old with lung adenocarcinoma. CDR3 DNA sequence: TGTGCCAGCAGCGTAAACGGACAGGGAATCCCTGAAGCTTTCTTT. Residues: CASSVNGQGIPEAFF.